The rows below give T cell receptor beta chains drawn from one sample of a study of blood T cells in healthy people across ages. Via MiXCR, TCRdb re-called the 5' RACE reads, giving one row per CDR3 protein. The data hold 850,000 or so distinct CDR3 sequences, with 29% observed a single time. The sequenced sample consisted of blood. These receptors came from a woman at least 80 years old in good health. Each CDR3 is given with its conserved first and last residue. Fields, in order: D gene, CDR3 length, V gene, J gene, clone size, CDR3 protein, CDR3 DNA. The D gene is left open where the match is weak. Some rows mark clone size as missing; the rest say once, few, many or name a class of expanded clone.

>NA|15|TRBV5-1|TRBJ2-1|many
CASSVPGKGYNEQFF
TGCGCCAGCAGCGTACCCGGGAAGGGGTACAATGAGCAGTTCTTC
>TRBD2|14|TRBV7-9|TRBJ2-3|NA
CASSPPSGLALKYF
TGTGCCAGCAGCCCACCGAGCGGACTAGCCCTTAAGTATTTT
>TRBD1|19|TRBV7-9|TRBJ2-1|NA
CASSSYILQGKGVRDERFF
TGTGCCAGCAGCTCATACATCTTACAGGGGAAGGGGGTAAGGGATGAGCGGTTCTTC
>TRBD2|16|TRBV5-1|TRBJ2-3|many
CASSLASRGVSDTQYF
TGCGCCAGCAGCTTGGCCTCGCGGGGGGTATCAGATACGCAGTATTTT
>NA|13|TRBV7-8|TRBJ2-3|many
CASSIRTVEAQYF
TGTGCCAGCAGCATAAGGACCGTGGAGGCGCAGTATTTT
>TRBD2|16|TRBV7-2|TRBJ2-3|NA
CASSVGTSFSTDTQYF
TGTGCCAGCAGCGTCGGGACTAGCTTTAGCACAGATACGCAGTATTTT
>TRBD1|15|TRBV20-1|TRBJ2-1|many
CSAWDRRSSYNEQFF
TGCAGTGCCTGGGACAGGCGGAGCTCCTACAATGAGCAGTTCTTC
>NA|14|TRBV3-1|TRBJ2-1|few
CASSQFTGANEQFF
TGTGCCAGCAGCCAGTTTACGGGGGCCAATGAGCAGTTCTTC
>NA|17|TRBV11-2|TRBJ2-4|many
CASSKGTPGMGKNIQYF
TGTGCCAGCAGCAAAGGGACACCGGGGATGGGCAAAAACATTCAGTACTTC
>NA|14|TRBV5-6|TRBJ1-1|NA
CASSLVKMNTEAFF
TGTGCCAGCAGCTTAGTTAAGATGAACACTGAAGCTTTCTTT
>TRBD1|15|TRBV6-2/TRBV6-3|TRBJ2-2|few
CASSPWDRDTGELFF
TGTGCCAGCAGCCCTTGGGACAGGGACACCGGGGAGCTGTTTTTT
>TRBD1|17|TRBV10-3|TRBJ1-2|many
CAISEKLPGQGNYGYTF
TGTGCCATCAGTGAGAAACTTCCGGGACAGGGGAACTATGGCTACACCTTC
>TRBD2|14|TRBV12-3/TRBV12-4|TRBJ2-5|many
CASSIPGGAETQYF
TGTGCCAGCAGCATACCGGGAGGCGCGGAGACCCAGTACTTC
>NA|16|TRBV6-6|TRBJ1-2|few
CASSCRGARGRDGYTF
TGTGCCAGCAGTTGCAGGGGCGCACGGGGGCGGGATGGCTACACCTTC
>NA|15|TRBV18|TRBJ1-6|NA
CASSPRWESGSPLHF
TGTGCCAGCTCACCACGGTGGGAAAGTGGTTCACCCCTCCACTTT
>NA|15|TRBV6-2/TRBV6-3|TRBJ2-2|NA
CASTNQYSKFGELFF
TGTGCCAGCACCAACCAATACTCCAAATTCGGGGAGCTGTTTTTT
>NA|11|TRBV5-4|TRBJ2-7|few
CASSFGHEQYF
TGTGCCAGCAGCTTCGGTCACGAGCAGTACTTC
>TRBD2|16|TRBV7-3|TRBJ2-1|NA
CASSSQGGTAYNEQFF
TGTGCCAGCAGCTCCCAGGGAGGGACCGCCTACAATGAGCAGTTCTTC
>TRBD2|18|TRBV3-1|TRBJ2-5|NA
CASSHQGGRAGGAKTQYF
TGTGCCAGCAGCCATCAGGGGGGCAGAGCGGGGGGCGCAAAGACCCAGTACTTC
>TRBD2|17|TRBV20-1|TRBJ2-4|many
CSAREGTSGGVKNIQYF
TGCAGTGCTAGAGAGGGGACTAGCGGGGGGGTAAAAAACATTCAGTACTTC
>NA|13|TRBV20-1|TRBJ2-5|once
CSAFVGAQETQYF
TGCAGTGCCTTCGTGGGGGCTCAAGAGACCCAGTACTTC
>NA|13|TRBV7-6|TRBJ2-7|NA
CASSYGLAGEQYF
TGTGCCAGCAGCTATGGGCTAGCTGGTGAGCAGTACTTC
>NA|12|TRBV24-1|TRBJ2-5|many
CATSDHNSVQYF
TGTGCCACCAGTGACCATAACAGCGTTCAGTACTTC
>NA|15|TRBV6-2/TRBV6-3|TRBJ1-5|many
CASSYSGRGNQPQHF
TGTGCCAGCAGTTACTCGGGCAGGGGCAATCAGCCCCAGCATTTT
>NA|16|TRBV5-1|TRBJ2-5|many
CASSWGTGGALETQYF
TGCGCCAGCAGCTGGGGGACCGGGGGCGCTTTAGAGACCCAGTACTTC
>TRBD1|17|TRBV5-4|TRBJ2-6|few
CASSKGQGHSGANVLTF
TGTGCCAGCAGCAAGGGACAGGGGCACTCTGGGGCCAACGTCCTGACTTTC
>TRBD2|16|TRBV7-9|TRBJ2-3|many
CASSPGGAGGRGTQYF
TGTGCCAGCAGCCCCGGCGGAGCGGGGGGGCGGGGTACGCAGTATTTT
>NA|14|TRBV7-9|TRBJ1-2|many
CASSPPGGNYGYTF
TGTGCCAGCAGCCCTCCGGGGGGAAACTATGGCTACACCTTC
>NA|15|TRBV7-8|TRBJ1-5|few
CASSLVMGSNQPQHF
TGTGCCAGCAGCTTAGTCATGGGTAGCAATCAGCCCCAGCATTTT
>NA|17|TRBV11-2|TRBJ2-6|many
CASSLARGLPGANVLTF
TGTGCCAGCAGCTTAGCGCGCGGTTTACCTGGGGCCAACGTCCTGACTTTC
>TRBD1|16|TRBV6-1|TRBJ1-5|NA
CASSDRDRGGNQPQHF
TGTGCCAGCAGTGACCGGGACAGGGGAGGCAATCAGCCCCAGCATTTT
>NA|13|TRBV20-1|TRBJ1-2|NA
CSARLTRAYGYTF
TGCAGTGCTAGGTTGACTCGGGCATATGGCTACACCTTC
>NA|15|TRBV24-1|TRBJ1-2|NA
CATSDLTGTADGYTF
TGTGCCACCAGTGATTTAACCGGAACAGCCGATGGCTACACCTTC
>NA|16|TRBV7-2|TRBJ1-4|NA
CASSPRRLATNEKLFF
TGTGCCAGCAGCCCGCGACGCCTTGCAACTAATGAAAAACTGTTTTTT
>NA|14|TRBV6-6|TRBJ2-7|many
CASSYVGAGYEQYF
TGTGCCAGCAGTTACGTGGGGGCAGGCTACGAGCAGTACTTC
>TRBD1|17|TRBV15|TRBJ2-1|many
CATSRGLTGGGYNEQFF
TGTGCCACCAGCAGAGGTTTGACAGGGGGGGGGTACAATGAGCAGTTCTTC
>TRBD1|16|TRBV9|TRBJ2-7|many
CASSVATGEHSYEQYF
TGTGCCAGCAGCGTAGCGACAGGGGAGCACTCCTACGAGCAGTACTTC
>TRBD2|14|TRBV20-1|TRBJ2-1|many
CSARQRGSYNEQFF
TGCAGTGCTAGACAGCGGGGGTCCTACAATGAGCAGTTCTTC
>NA|12|TRBV6-2/TRBV6-3|TRBJ2-7|NA
CASSTFSYEQYF
TGTGCCAGCAGTACGTTTTCCTACGAGCAGTACTTC
>NA|13|TRBV7-7|TRBJ1-6|NA
CASSLGLDSPLHF
TGTGCCAGCAGCTTAGGGCTGGATTCACCCCTCCACTTT
>NA|12|TRBV20-1|TRBJ1-2|many
CSAQKARHGYTF
TGCAGTGCTCAGAAGGCAAGGCACGGCTACACCTTC
>NA|16|TRBV7-2|TRBJ1-1|many
CASSPGWSRGNTEAFF
TGTGCCAGCAGCCCGGGGTGGTCCCGGGGGAACACTGAAGCTTTCTTT
>NA|13|TRBV7-2|TRBJ2-1|NA
CASSRLPYNEQFF
TGTGCCAGCAGCCGACTACCTTACAATGAGCAGTTCTTC
>NA|19|TRBV12-3/TRBV12-4|TRBJ1-5|many
CASSSRGTGSFYSNQPQHF
TGTGCCAGCAGTAGTAGAGGTACAGGGAGTTTCTATAGCAATCAGCCCCAGCATTTT
>TRBD1|16|TRBV6-1|TRBJ1-6|few
CASSGRDSRNNSPLHF
TGTGCCAGCAGTGGACGGGACAGCCGGAATAATTCACCCCTCCACTTT
>NA|15|TRBV6-2/TRBV6-3|TRBJ2-4|many
CASSSETWGKNIQYF
TGTGCCAGCAGTTCCGAAACATGGGGCAAAAACATTCAGTACTTC